What follows are 23 T cell receptor beta chains derived from one specimen sequenced in a study of human T cells and chemical hapten exposure. TCRdb analysed the RACE reads with MiXCR anew, one entry per CDR3 protein. The sample gives 80,000 to 100,000 distinct CDR3 sequences, about 8.7% of which show up once; 2.5% to 3% is in the top ten. The time point here: healthy volunteer bleed at 2 weeks. It was from unfractionated whole blood that total RNA was extracted. The source material was whole blood. The source is a female donor in good health. Some clones in this sample may be carry-over from other donors' samples.

In this sample, this clonotype turned up many times. The rearrangement joins TRBV9 to TRBJ2-3; D might be TRBD1 or TRBD2, each matching 5 bases. The CDR3 is 16 residues long. Germline V gene data show CDR1 as SGDLS and CDR2 as YYNGEE. The ends were cut back, 3 bases at V and 0 bases at J, with 14 bases in the middle. The CDR3 is CASSAEGCASTDTQYF. DNA of the CDR3: TGTGCCAGCAGCGCCGAGGGGTGCGCTAGCACAGATACGCAGTATTTT.

This clonotype was observed a few times. The chain has TRBV28 and TRBJ2-1; no reliable D call. Germline V CDR1 and CDR2: MDHEN, SYDVKM. This CDR3 region has 14 residues. The V and J ends lost 6 bases and 5 bases respectively, with 14 bases between them. The CDR3 sequence is CASSTVGTDNEQFF. The CDR3 DNA follows: TGTGCCAGCAGCACCGTAGGAACCGACAATGAGCAGTTCTTC.

This clonotype was seen many times. The chain combines TRBV2 with TRBJ1-1; D remains unclear. The CDR3 has 13 amino acids. Germline values: CDR1 SNHLY, CDR2 FYNNEI. Trimming removed 6 bases at V and 2 bases at J, with 10 bases between. The CDR3 here is CASSRGTNTEAFF. The CDR3 nucleotides are TGTGCCAGCAGCCGAGGTACCAACACTGAAGCTTTCTTT. The variable domain in full, with the rest retrieved from reference TRBV2 and TRBJ1-1, is EPEVTQTPSHQVTQMGQEVILRCVPISNHLYFYWYRQILGQKVEFLVSFYNNEISEKSEIFDDQFSVERPDGSNFTLKIRSTKLEDSAMYFCASSRGTNTEAFFGQGTRLTVV.

There are many counts of this clonotype. The gene calls are TRBV6-6 and TRBJ2-3; TRBD2 aligns across 7 bases. The germline V gene has CDR1 MNHNY and CDR2 SVGAGI (reference sequence). This CDR3 is 15 amino acids long. The V and J ends lost 2 bases and 3 bases, in that order; junction bases with no gene match: 5. The DNA of the CDR3 is TGTGCCAGCAGTTACGCGGGAGTTTGGACAGATACGCAGTATTTT. Residues: CASSYAGVWTDTQYF.

The gene calls are TRBV7-2 and TRBJ2-7; D possibly matches TRBD1 or TRBD2 (5 bases each). This CDR3 is 15 amino acids long. Germline V CDR1 and CDR2: SGHTA, FQGNSA. Trimming removed 5 bases from V and 0 bases from J, with 14 bases in between. The CDR3 spells CASSPEGPSSYEQYF. DNA for the CDR3: TGTGCCAGCAGCCCAGAGGGACCCTCCTCCTACGAGCAGTACTTC.

This clonotype has a handful of counts. The rearrangement joins TRBV5-1 to TRBJ2-5; no firm D call. CDR3 length: 15 amino acids. In germline, CDR1 is SGHRS, CDR2 YFSETQ. V was trimmed by 4 bases and J by 7 bases, leaving 20 bases between them. CDR3 sequence: CASSLEGPKVPTQYF. For the CDR3, the DNA is TGCGCCAGCAGCCTGGAAGGCCCGAAGGTCCCGACCCAGTACTTC.

Many counts were recorded for this clonotype. The gene calls are TRBV28 and TRBJ2-5; the D call may be TRBD1 or TRBD2 (6 bases each). The CDR3 runs to 14 residues. From germline, CDR1 is MDHEN and CDR2 SYDVKM. V lost 7 bases and J lost 4, with 16 bases in between. CDR3 region: CASTPGDTRETQYF. The CDR3 DNA reads TGTGCCAGCACCCCGGGGGACACAAGAGAGACCCAGTACTTC.

The chain couples TRBV7-9 to TRBJ2-1, with 7 bases lining up with TRBD2. Germline CDR1 and CDR2: SEHNR and FQNEAQ (reference sequence). The CDR3 is 14 amino acids. V shed 3 bases and J 6 bases; nucleotides not matched to a gene: 5. In DNA form, the CDR3 reads TGTGCCAGCAGCTTGGCGGGAGACAGCAATGAGCAGTTCTTC. It codes for CASSLAGDSNEQFF. Based on the CDR3 plus reference TRBV7-9 and TRBJ2-1, the full variable domain is DTGVSQNPRHKITKRGQNVTFRCDPISEHNRLYWYRQTLGQGPEFLTYFQNEAQLEKSRLLSDRFSAERPKGSFSTLEIQRTEQGDSAMYLCASSLAGDSNEQFFGPGTRLTVL.

This clonotype has a handful of counts. The rearrangement links TRBV11-2 to TRBJ1-1; no firm D call. The CDR3 length is 12 residues. The V end was cut by 3 bases, the J end by 6 bases, with 8 bases between. Germline CDR1 SGHAT, CDR2 FQNNGV. CDR3 sequence (DNA): TGTGCCAGCAGCTTTTTGTTCGCTGAAGCTTTCTTT. Its translation is CASSFLFAEAFF. Looking up the rest from reference TRBV11-2 and TRBJ1-1 gives the full variable domain: EAGVAQSPRYKIIEKRQSVAFWCNPISGHATLYWYQQILGQGPKLLIQFQNNGVVDDSQLPKDRFSAERLKGVDSTLKIQPAKLEDSAVYLCASSFLFAEAFFGQGTRLTVV.

A few counts support this clonotype. V gene TRBV15 combines with J gene TRBJ2-5, with 7 positions matching TRBD1. The CDR3 is 13 amino acids. V shed 5 bases, J shed 5 bases, and the junction held 5 bases outside the gene matches. Looked up from germline, CDR1 is LNHNV and CDR2 is YYDKDF (reference sequence). The CDR3 here is CATSAGTVETQYF. The CDR3 DNA is TGTGCCACCAGCGCCGGGACAGTGGAGACCCAGTACTTC.

Only a few counts were recorded for this clonotype. One junction end does not reproduce the germline sequence, and a read error may be involved. The chain is built from TRBV23-1 and TRBJ2-1; D tentatively reads TRBD1 or TRBD2 (5 bases each). TRBV23-1 is an ORF, with its function uncertain. The CDR3 runs 17 residues. CDR3 region: CASSQSWEQGTYNEQFF. CDR3 in DNA: TGCGCCAGCAGCCAATCGTGGGAGCAGGGCACCTACAATGAGCAGTTCTTC.

This clonotype was seen at least ten times. This chain uses TRBV7-8 with TRBJ2-1; TRBD2 agrees at 7 bases. CDR1 is SGHVS, CDR2 FQNEAQ, per germline. This CDR3 region has 15 residues. V dropped 6 bases and J dropped 6; count of bases not matched to a gene: 11. The CDR3 here is CASRPGLEKPNEQFF. The CDR3 bases are TGTGCCAGCAGACCCGGACTAGAAAAACCCAATGAGCAGTTCTTC. The full variable domain, with the rest looked up from reference TRBV7-8 and TRBJ2-1, is GAGVSQSPRYKVAKRGQDVALRCDPISGHVSLFWYQQALGQGPEFLTYFQNEAQLDKSGLPSDRFFAERPEGSVSTLKIQRTQQEDSAVYLCASRPGLEKPNEQFFGPGTRLTVL.

This clonotype was observed many times. The chain is built from TRBV29-1 and TRBJ1-1; D not resolved. Between the trimmed V and J ends, which lost 3 bases and 6 bases, there was a span of 8 bases. The germline gives CDR1 SQVTM, CDR2 ANQGSEA. The CDR3 spans 11 residues. CDR3 nucleotide sequence: TGCAGCGTTGATAAGGGTGCTGAAGCTTTCTTT. This gives the protein CSVDKGAEAFF.

The chain carries TRBV5-1 and TRBJ2-3, with 12 bases that match TRBD2. The CDR3 is made up of 16 amino acids. With 4 bases clipped from V and 6 bases from J, the junction kept 9 bases outside the gene matches. Germline V gives CDR1 SGHRS, CDR2 YFSETQ. CDR3 sequence reads: CASSPGLAGRADTQYF. CDR3 in DNA: TGCGCCAGCAGCCCGGGACTAGCGGGTAGGGCTGATACGCAGTATTTT. The full variable domain, in which reference TRBV5-1 and TRBJ2-3 provide the parts outside the CDR3, is KAGVTQTPRYLIKTRGQQVTLSCSPISGHRSVSWYQQTPGQGLQFLFEYFSETQRNKGNFPGRFSGRQFSNSRSEMNVSTLELGDSALYLCASSPGLAGRADTQYFGPGTRLTVL.

The chain recombines TRBV28 with TRBJ2-1, with a tentative D call TRBD1 (5 bases). Looked up from germline, CDR1 is MDHEN and CDR2 is SYDVKM. The CDR3 extends over 12 amino acids. With 5 bases removed from V and 7 bases from J, the gap between germline ends came to 9 bases. DNA for the CDR3: TGTGCCAGCAGTCAAGGGGTGAATGAGCAGTTCTTC. Amino acid sequence: CASSQGVNEQFF.

The chain is built from TRBV7-2 and TRBJ1-5; 7 bases map to TRBD1. V gave up 3 bases and J gave up 4 bases; unmatched junction bases: 6. This CDR3 is built from 15 residues. Germline V CDR1 and CDR2: SGHTA, FQGNSA. For the CDR3, the DNA is TGTGCCAGCAGCTTTTCTGGACAGGTAAATCAGCCCCAGCATTTT. It yields the protein CASSFSGQVNQPQHF.

V gene TRBV20-1 combines with J gene TRBJ1-2, with 9 bases aligning to TRBD1. This CDR3 has 15 residues. Germline V gives CDR1 DFQATT, CDR2 SNEGSKA (reference sequence). Trimming cost V 5 bases and J 2 bases; bases outside gene matches: 9. In DNA, the CDR3 is TGCAGTGCTCGGACAGGGGCGACTGAGAACTATGGCTACACCTTC. It encodes CSARTGATENYGYTF.

This clonotype was recorded at least ten times. This rearrangement joins TRBV20-1 to TRBJ2-1, with a weak D call TRBD1 (6 bases). Germline loops: CDR1 DFQATT, CDR2 SNEGSKA (reference sequence). The CDR3 runs to 17 residues. The V and J ends lost 4 bases and 4 bases respectively, with 23 bases between them. The CDR3: CSAIIGRGPTGYNEQFF. The CDR3 DNA follows: TGCAGTGCTATCATAGGTCGGGGCCCCACAGGGTACAATGAGCAGTTCTTC.

This clonotype has more than one count but fewer than ten. This chain uses TRBV12-3 or TRBV12-4 with TRBJ2-7; D call uncertain. Between the trimmed V and J ends, which lost 3 bases and 1 base, there was a span of 10 bases. The CDR3 runs to 14 residues. Written as DNA, the CDR3 is TGTGCCAGCAGTTTCCCGGGTTCTTCCTACGAGCAGTACTTC. Translating it yields CASSFPGSSYEQYF.

This clonotype has just a few counts. The gene calls are TRBV6-2 or TRBV6-3 and TRBJ2-1, with D uncertain. In germline, CDR1 is MNHEY, CDR2 SVGEGT. This CDR3 is built from 13 residues. Trimming shortened V by 2 bases and J by 7 bases, and 9 bases separated the two germline ends. DNA of the CDR3: TGTGCCAGCAGTTACGGGCCCCCTAATGAGCAGTTCTTC. It codes for CASSYGPPNEQFF.

The chain has TRBV27 and TRBJ2-3; no firm D call. This CDR3 has 14 amino acids. Per the germline V gene, CDR1 is MNHEY and CDR2 is SMNVEV (reference sequence). The V gene lost 0 bases and the J gene lost 2 bases, with 6 bases spanning the gap. CDR3: CASSLSPYTDTQYF. The CDR3 DNA follows: TGTGCCAGCAGTTTATCCCCCTACACAGATACGCAGTATTTT.

This clonotype was detected only a few times. This chain connects TRBV27 to TRBJ2-7; TRBD2 matches 8 bases. The CDR3 length is 13 residues. V lost 6 bases and J lost 5; bases outside the gene matches: 6. The germline CDR1 and CDR2 sequences are MNHEY and SMNVEV (reference sequence). In DNA form, the CDR3 reads TGTGCCAGCAGAGGAGCGGGAGCCCACGAGCAGTACTTC. This translates into CASRGAGAHEQYF.

This clonotype has a handful of counts. The chain links TRBV28 to TRBJ2-1; 12 bases line up with TRBD2. V shed 8 bases, J shed 6 bases, and the junction held 2 bases outside the gene matches. The CDR3 loop spans 13 amino acids. Germline V gives CDR1 MDHEN, CDR2 SYDVKM. The CDR3 coding sequence is TGTGCCAGCCTAGCGGGAGGGGTCAATGAGCAGTTCTTC. Its protein product is CASLAGGVNEQFF.